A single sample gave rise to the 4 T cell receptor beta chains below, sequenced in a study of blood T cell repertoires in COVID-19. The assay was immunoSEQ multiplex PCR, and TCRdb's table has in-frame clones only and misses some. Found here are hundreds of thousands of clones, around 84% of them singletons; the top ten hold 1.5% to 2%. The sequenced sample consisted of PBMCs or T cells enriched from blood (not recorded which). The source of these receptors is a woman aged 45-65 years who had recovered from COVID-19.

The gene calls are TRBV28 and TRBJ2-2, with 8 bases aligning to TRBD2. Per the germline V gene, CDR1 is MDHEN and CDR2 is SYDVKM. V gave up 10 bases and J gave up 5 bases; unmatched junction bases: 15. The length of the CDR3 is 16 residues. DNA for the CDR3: TGTGCCACTCACGACAGCGGGAGCATAGGGACCGGGGAGCTGTTTTTT. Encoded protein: CATHDSGSIGTGELFF.

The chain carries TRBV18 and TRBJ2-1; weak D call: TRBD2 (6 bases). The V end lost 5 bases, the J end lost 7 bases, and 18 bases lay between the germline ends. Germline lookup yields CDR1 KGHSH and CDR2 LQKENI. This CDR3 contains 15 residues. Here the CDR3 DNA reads TGTGCCAGCTCAAAGGGTACCGGGAGAGGAAATGAGCAGTTCTTC. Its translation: CASSKGTGRGNEQFF.

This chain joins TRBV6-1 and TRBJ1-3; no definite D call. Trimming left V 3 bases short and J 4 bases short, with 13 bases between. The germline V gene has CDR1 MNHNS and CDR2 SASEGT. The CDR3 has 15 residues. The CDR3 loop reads CASSDSPTSGNTIYF. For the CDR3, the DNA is TGTGCCAGCAGTGATTCCCCGACATCCGGAAACACCATATATTTT.

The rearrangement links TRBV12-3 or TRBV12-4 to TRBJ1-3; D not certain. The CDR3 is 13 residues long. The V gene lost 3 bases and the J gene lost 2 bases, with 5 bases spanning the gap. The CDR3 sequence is CASSFSAGNTIYF. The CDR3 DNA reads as TGTGCCAGCAGTTTCTCAGCTGGAAACACCATATATTTT.